The T cell receptor (beta chain) under discussion was sequenced for a study of cytomegalovirus exposure and HLA in healthy donors. As to this clone: The antigen is undetermined.

PCR used 60 Vbeta primers and 13 Jbeta primers. TCRdb's copy holds only in-frame clones and misses some; the assay was immunoSEQ multiplex PCR. The table includes about 100,000 clones, about 79% detected once. With V trimmed by 2 bases and J by 10 bases, 9 bases remained unmatched. The germline V gene has CDR1 MNHNS and CDR2 SASEGT. This CDR3 has 17 residues. Study-level points and caveats: Accounts indicate the classifier identified cytomegalovirus status with strong specificity and sensitivity. What a later analysis showed was that several of the most significant clusters appeared linked to common viral pathogens.

V and J are TRBV6-1 and TRBJ1-6; 12 bases fit TRBD1. Sequenced material: PBMCs. This clonotype originated in a female donor in good health and CMV-seropositive. DNA for the CDR3: TGTGCCAGCAGTGAATTGGGATGGGGGACAGGGGGCTCACCCCTCCACTTT. Its translation: CASSELGWGTGGSPLHF.